A selection of T cell receptor beta chains follows, all from one sample in a study of blood T cell repertoires in COVID-19. Profiled with immunoSEQ multiplex PCR; TCRdb holds only in-frame clones, not every one. The table shows some 300,000 clones, with over 80% occurring only once. What was sequenced was peripheral blood. Every receptor here comes from a woman between 45 and 65 years old with active or convalescent COVID-19. Each CDR3 is given with its conserved first and last residue. A D gene is named only where the DNA matches it firmly. The listing skips clone size in some rows; elsewhere it reads once, few, many or a size class.

cdr3_aa: CASSENGRTGGREKLFF
cdr3_nt: TGTGCCAGCAGTGAAAATGGGAGGACAGGGGGCAGAGAAAAACTGTTTTTT
j_call: TRBJ1-4
clone_size: once
v_call: TRBV6-1
d_call: TRBD1

cdr3_aa: CASRTRLAWNTEAFF
cdr3_nt: TGTGCCAGCAGGACGCGTCTAGCTTGGAACACTGAAGCTTTCTTT
j_call: TRBJ1-1
clone_size: .
v_call: TRBV6-5
d_call: .

cdr3_aa: CASSRTRAEAFF
cdr3_nt: TGTGCCAGCAGTCGGACTCGGGCTGAAGCTTTCTTT
j_call: TRBJ1-1
clone_size: .
v_call: TRBV3-1/TRBV3-2
d_call: .

cdr3_aa: CASSLDPAYEQYF
cdr3_nt: TGCGCCAGCAGCTTGGATCCAGCCTACGAGCAGTACTTC
j_call: TRBJ2-7
clone_size: once
v_call: TRBV5-1
d_call: .

cdr3_aa: CASNPGISGNSPLHF
cdr3_nt: TGTGCCAGTAACCCAGGCATCTCAGGAAATTCACCCCTCCACTTT
j_call: TRBJ1-6
clone_size: .
v_call: TRBV19
d_call: .

cdr3_aa: CASSRPQVGEAFF
cdr3_nt: TGTGCCAGCAGCCGACCCCAGGTGGGTGAAGCTTTCTTT
j_call: TRBJ1-1
clone_size: many
v_call: TRBV7-9
d_call: .

cdr3_aa: CASSQDVAGRLNTGELFF
cdr3_nt: TGCGCCAGCAGCCAAGACGTAGCGGGACGACTTAACACCGGGGAGCTGTTTTTT
j_call: TRBJ2-2
clone_size: .
v_call: TRBV4-1
d_call: TRBD2

cdr3_aa: CASERTEDILNYGYTF
cdr3_nt: TGTGCCAGCGAGAGGACAGAAGATATCTTAAACTATGGCTACACCTTC
j_call: TRBJ1-2
clone_size: .
v_call: TRBV2
d_call: .

cdr3_aa: CASSQDRAWGSGNTIYF
cdr3_nt: TGTGCCAGCAGCCAGGACAGGGCTTGGGGTTCTGGAAACACCATATATTTT
j_call: TRBJ1-3
clone_size: .
v_call: TRBV2
d_call: TRBD1

cdr3_aa: CASSSITGTKDEQYF
cdr3_nt: TGCGCCAGCAGTTCCATTACGGGAACTAAGGACGAGCAGTACTTC
j_call: TRBJ2-7
clone_size: .
v_call: TRBV4-1
d_call: .

cdr3_aa: CAGGAVSNQPQHF
cdr3_nt: TGTGCCGGCGGGGCGGTTAGCAATCAGCCCCAGCATTTT
j_call: TRBJ1-5
clone_size: .
v_call: TRBV2
d_call: .

cdr3_aa: CASKGKGNEQFF
cdr3_nt: TGTGCCAGCAAGGGGAAGGGCAATGAGCAGTTCTTC
j_call: TRBJ2-1
clone_size: few
v_call: TRBV12-3/TRBV12-4
d_call: .

cdr3_aa: CASRSDSNQPQHF
cdr3_nt: TGCGCCAGCAGGTCAGATAGCAATCAGCCCCAGCATTTT
j_call: TRBJ1-5
clone_size: .
v_call: TRBV10-1
d_call: .

cdr3_aa: CASSEGNRRGRYNEQFF
cdr3_nt: TGTGCCAGCAGTGAGGGGAATAGGCGGGGGCGCTACAATGAGCAGTTCTTC
j_call: TRBJ2-1
clone_size: .
v_call: TRBV2
d_call: .

cdr3_aa: CASRPGTSNTGELFF
cdr3_nt: TGTGCCAGCAGACCTGGGACTTCCAACACCGGGGAGCTGTTTTTT
j_call: TRBJ2-2
clone_size: .
v_call: TRBV6-5
d_call: .

cdr3_aa: CASSMGRGYEQYF
cdr3_nt: TGTGCCAGTAGTATGGGCAGGGGCTACGAGCAGTACTTC
j_call: TRBJ2-7
clone_size: .
v_call: TRBV19
d_call: .

cdr3_aa: CASSRGTGSYNEQFF
cdr3_nt: TGTGCCAGTAGTAGGGGGACAGGGTCCTACAATGAGCAGTTCTTC
j_call: TRBJ2-1
clone_size: .
v_call: TRBV19
d_call: TRBD1